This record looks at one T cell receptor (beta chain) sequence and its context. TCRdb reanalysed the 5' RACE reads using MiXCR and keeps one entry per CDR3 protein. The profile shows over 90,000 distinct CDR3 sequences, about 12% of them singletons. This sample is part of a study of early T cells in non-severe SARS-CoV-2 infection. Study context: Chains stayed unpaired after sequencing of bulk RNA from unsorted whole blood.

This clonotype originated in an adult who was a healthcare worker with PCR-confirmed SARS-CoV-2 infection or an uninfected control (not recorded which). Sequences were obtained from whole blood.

The CDR3 loop is CASSMGLAEANEQFF. In nucleotides, the CDR3 is TGTGCCAGCAGCATGGGACTAGCGGAAGCAAATGAGCAGTTCTTC. This rearrangement joins TRBV11-3 to TRBJ2-1; 11 bases align to TRBD2. The CDR3 loop spans 15 amino acids. Unmatched junction bases numbered 7, after V lost 5 bases and J lost 7 bases. Germline-derived CDR1 and CDR2 are SGHNT and YENEEA.